This T cell receptor (beta chain) was sequenced for a study of shared clonotypes between healthy human individuals. Over several immunoSEQ plates, each subset's genomic DNA was distributed in even portions. Sequencing was performed with immunoSEQ multiplex PCR; in TCRdb, only in-frame clones are kept and a portion is missing. The repertoire holds 800,000 to 950,000 clones, with around 96% as singletons. General study results and limits: It was observed that roughly 5% of naive CD4 clonotypes were shared across a handful of donors.

The naive CD8 fraction comprised CD45RO-negative cells positively selected for CCR7 and excluded terminally differentiated effector memory CD45RA+ cells. Those who donated, Caucasian adults without exception, all lived in Nashville, Tennessee. Per the germline V gene, CDR1 is LNHNV and CDR2 is YYDKDF (reference sequence). This CDR3 is 13 amino acids long. The germline V and J ends were trimmed by 5 bases and 4 bases, with 9 bases remaining between them. As regards this clone: Its antigen is not identified.

This TCR came from a young man in good health. Sequencing was performed on naive CD8+ T cells sorted from blood. This rearrangement joins TRBV15 to TRBJ1-5, with D hard to call. The CDR3 DNA reads TGTGCCACCAGCCCGAGGATTAATCAGCCCCAGCATTTT. It encodes CATSPRINQPQHF. The full variable domain, in which reference TRBV15 and TRBJ1-5 provide the parts outside the CDR3, is DAMVIQNPRYQVTQFGKPVTLSCSQTLNHNVMYWYQQKSSQAPKLLFHYYDKDFNNEADTPDNFQSRRPNTSFCFLDIRSPGLGDTAMYLCATSPRINQPQHFGDGTRLSIL.